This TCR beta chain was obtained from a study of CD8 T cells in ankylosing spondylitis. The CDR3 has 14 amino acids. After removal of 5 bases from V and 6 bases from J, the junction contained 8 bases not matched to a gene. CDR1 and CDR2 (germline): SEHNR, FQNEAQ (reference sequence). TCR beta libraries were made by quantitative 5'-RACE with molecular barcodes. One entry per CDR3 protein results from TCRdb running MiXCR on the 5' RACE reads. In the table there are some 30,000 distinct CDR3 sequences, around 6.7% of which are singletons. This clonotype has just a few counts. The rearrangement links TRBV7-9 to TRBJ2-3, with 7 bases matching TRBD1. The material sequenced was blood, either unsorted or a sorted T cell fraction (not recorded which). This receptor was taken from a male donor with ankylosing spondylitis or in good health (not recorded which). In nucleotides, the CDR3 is TGTGCCAGCAGCCTCCGACAGGGTGCCGATACGCAGTATTTT. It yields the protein CASSLRQGADTQYF.